This T cell receptor (beta chain) comes out of a study of T cells in Graves' hyperthyroidism and ophthalmopathy. Researchers amplified the TCR beta CDR3 regions from RNA transcripts. The HTBI primer set was used in a first-round RT-PCR of the TCR CDR3. From the multiplex PCR reads, TCRdb called clonotypes with MiXCR, one entry per CDR3 protein. In the table there are approximately 100,000 distinct CDR3 sequences, approximately 39% of which are singletons. This clonotype has a count of ten or more. Exclusion followed for patients with uncontrolled infection, other autoimmune disease, pregnancy or lactation. Germline CDR1 MDHEN, CDR2 SYDVKM. V lost 5 bases to trimming and J lost 8 bases, with 13 bases between them. CDR3 length: 13 residues.

The gene calls are TRBV28 and TRBJ1-5; unclear D gene. This TCR was sampled from a woman aged 25 to 39 with Graves' hyperthyroidism. The material sequenced was peripheral blood or thyroid tissue (not recorded which). CDR3 amino acids: CASSRLPMEPQHF. Written as DNA, the CDR3 is TGTGCCAGCAGTAGGCTCCCTATGGAGCCCCAGCATTTT.